These 17 T cell receptor beta chains originate from one sample sequenced in a study of Ad26.COV2.S vaccination and SARS-CoV-2 variants (dated by TCRdb to the early 2020s). The meaning of the sample's time point label: individuals recovered from natural SARS-CoV-2 infection. Library construction relied on the immunoSEQ multiplex PCR assay. Drawn from immuneACCESS, this table holds only the in-frame rearrangements with V and J called that TCRdb kept. Clones are partly lost; checked studies trace under half to an unresolved V gene and leave the rest unexplained. Recorded for this sample are 150,000 to 200,000 clones; roughly 85% of them occurred a single time. The top ten constitute about 5.5% of the sample. The sequencing here drew on peripheral blood, taken after recovery from COVID-19. Every receptor here comes from a human donor who had recovered from COVID-19.

The chain links TRBV6-6 to TRBJ2-2; TRBD1 might be the D (5 bases). Germline CDR1 is MNHNY and CDR2 is SVGAGI (reference sequence). With 6 bases removed from V and 4 bases from J, the gap between germline ends came to 15 bases. CDR3 length: 15 residues. The CDR3 here is CASSRPGIRTGELFF. The CDR3 DNA reads as TGTGCCAGCAGCCGACCAGGGATACGCACCGGGGAGCTGTTTTTT.

CDR3: CASSYDRSNTEAFF. CDR3 bases: TGTGCCAGCAGTTACGACAGGTCAAACACTGAAGCTTTCTTT. The V and J genes are TRBV6-6 and TRBJ1-1; D is perhaps TRBD1 (6 bases). Germline CDR1 reads MNHNY; CDR2 reads SVGAGI (reference sequence). V was pared by 2 bases and J by 2 bases, with 9 bases between. The CDR3 runs to 14 residues.

The chain uses TRBV6-5 and TRBJ1-2; D perhaps matches TRBD1 (5 bases). There are 13 residues in the CDR3. V was clipped by 6 bases and J by 5 bases, with 13 bases between them. Germline CDR1 MNHEY, CDR2 SVGAGI. This chain's CDR3 is CASRLGERYGYTF. DNA of the CDR3: TGTGCCAGCAGGCTGGGGGAGCGGTATGGCTACACCTTC.

The chain links TRBV9 to TRBJ2-7; 10 nucleotides match TRBD1. V lost 4 bases, J lost 3 bases, and 7 bases stayed unmatched. The CDR3 loop spans 15 amino acids. Germline CDR1 SGDLS, CDR2 YYNGEE. The CDR3 is CASSRGQGVNYEQYF. CDR3 bases: TGTGCCAGCAGCCGAGGACAGGGGGTAAACTACGAGCAGTACTTC.

The chain has TRBV28 and TRBJ1-3; D is undetermined. The germline CDR1 and CDR2 sequences are MDHEN and SYDVKM. Trimming pared 10 bases from V and 3 bases from J, leaving 25 bases between. This CDR3 contains 17 residues. As DNA, the CDR3 is TGTGCCACCCTGGGGAGGGAAAAATTGCGTGGTGGAAACACCATATATTTT. Translation gives CATLGREKLRGGNTIYF.

The V and J genes are TRBV19 and TRBJ2-5; D not resolved. The V and J ends lost 5 bases and 0 bases respectively, with 13 bases between them. Germline CDR1 is LNHDA and CDR2 is SQIVND (reference sequence). CDR3 size: 15 residues. CDR3 bases: TGTGCCAGTAGTCGTGGGGATCTGTACCAAGAGACCCAGTACTTC. Its translation is CASSRGDLYQETQYF. Based on the CDR3 plus reference TRBV19 and TRBJ2-5, the full variable domain is DGGITQSPKYLFRKEGQNVTLSCEQNLNHDAMYWYRQDPGQGLRLIYYSQIVNDFQKGDIAEGYSVSREKKESFPLTVTSAQKNPTAFYLCASSRGDLYQETQYFGPGTRLLVL.

The V gene is TRBV19, the J gene TRBJ2-2; 10 bases agree with TRBD1. The V segment lost 7 bases and the J segment 1 base; nucleotides outside the gene matches: 3. Germline CDR1 is LNHDA and CDR2 is SQIVND (reference sequence). The CDR3 length is 15 residues. CDR3 in amino acids: CASTWDRGNTGELFF. The CDR3 nucleotides read TGTGCCAGTACCTGGGACAGGGGGAACACCGGGGAGCTGTTTTTT.

V and J are TRBV30 and TRBJ1-5, with 7 bases that match TRBD1. The J segment lost 8 bases and the V segment lost 5 bases, leaving 9 bases of the junction unmatched. The CDR3 is made up of 13 amino acids. Germline V gene sequence: CDR1 GTSNPN, CDR2 SVGIG (reference sequence). CDR3 protein: CAWSRAQGEPQHF. CDR3 nucleotide sequence: TGTGCCTGGTCAAGGGCGCAGGGGGAGCCCCAGCATTTT.

This clone was seen a handful of times. The chain has TRBV5-1 and TRBJ1-2; D ambiguous. CDR3 length: 14 amino acids. CDR1 is SGHRS, CDR2 YFSETQ, per germline. With 0 bases removed from V and 6 bases from J, the gap between germline ends came to 12 bases. CDR3 DNA: TGCGCCAGCAGCTTGGTGACCAAAAAACATGGCTACACCTTC. Its protein product is CASSLVTKKHGYTF.

CDR3 nucleotides: TGTGCCAGCAGCCTTCGGGGTCATGACGGGACTAGATTAATTCCCTACGAGCAGTACTTC. Amino acid sequence: CASSLRGHDGTRLIPYEQYF. The chain has TRBV27 and TRBJ2-7; 8 bases agree with TRBD2. Germline V lookup: CDR1 MNHEY, CDR2 SMNVEV (reference sequence). This CDR3 spans 20 amino acids. J was trimmed by 2 bases and V by 6 bases; bases with no gene match: 24.

The chain has TRBV5-4 and TRBJ1-5, with D uncertain. The CDR3 is 14 amino acids. The germline gives CDR1 SGHNT, CDR2 YYREEE (reference sequence). The ends were cut back, 0 bases at V and 3 bases at J, with 7 bases in the middle. CDR3 DNA sequence: TGTGCCAGCAGCTTGGGGCGGATCAATCAGCCCCAGCATTTT. Its protein is CASSLGRINQPQHF.

The V call is TRBV7-9, the J call TRBJ2-7; TRBD1 might be the D (6 bases). CDR3 size: 14 residues. V was cut by 11 bases and J by 7 bases, with 24 bases left in between. Per the germline V gene, CDR1 is SEHNR and CDR2 is FQNEAQ (reference sequence). The CDR3, as DNA: TGTGCCGCCGCAAGCGGCAGGGGTTGGGGAGAGCAGTACTTC. This translates into CAAASGRGWGEQYF.

CDR3: CASSQDLYRNSYNEQFF. The CDR3 DNA sequence: TGTGCCAGCAGCCAAGATCTTTACAGGAATAGCTACAATGAGCAGTTCTTC. The V call is TRBV3-1 (or the pseudogene TRBV3-2), the J call TRBJ2-1; weak D call: TRBD1 (5 bases). The CDR3 sequence is 17 residues long. V lost 0 bases, J lost 3 bases, and 15 bases lay in between. CDR1 is LGHDT and CDR2 is YNNKEL in the germline V gene (reference sequence).

J is TRBJ1-2 and V is TRBV7-2; the D gene is possibly TRBD1 (5 bases). From germline, CDR1 is SGHTA and CDR2 FQGNSA. Trimming cost V 5 bases and J 5 bases, with 21 bases left between them. This CDR3 is 16 amino acids long. CDR3 sequence: CASSPRGGEGKYGYTF. The CDR3 bases are TGTGCCAGCAGCCCCCGGGGGGGGGAGGGGAAATATGGCTACACCTTC.

The chain couples TRBV18 to TRBJ2-3; possibly TRBD1 for D (6 bases). CDR1 and CDR2 (germline): KGHSH, LQKENI. The CDR3 sequence is 14 residues long. Deletions cut 3 bases from V and 6 bases from J, with 13 bases between. CDR3 loop: CASSPDRFSDTQYF. The CDR3 coding sequence is TGTGCCAGCTCACCTGACAGGTTTTCGGATACGCAGTATTTT.

The chain is built from TRBV5-8 and TRBJ2-7; D may be TRBD2 (7 bases). V was clipped by 5 bases and J by 1 base, with 16 bases between them. The CDR3 length is 15 residues. Germline CDR1 is SGHTS and CDR2 is YDEGEE. The CDR3, as DNA: TGTGCCAGCAGTGGGGGGGCAGGGGTTTCCTACGAGCAGTACTTC. This encodes CASSGGAGVSYEQYF.

The V and J genes are TRBV2 and TRBJ1-2; D may be TRBD1 (6 bases). Looked up from germline, CDR1 is SNHLY and CDR2 is FYNNEI. Trimming shortened V by 6 bases and J by 2 bases, and 10 bases separated the two germline ends. The CDR3 consists of 13 residues. For the CDR3, the DNA is TGTGCCAGCAGATCAACAGGGAACTATGGCTACACCTTC. As protein: CASRSTGNYGYTF.